These 32 T cell receptor beta chains were sequenced from one sample in a study of beta chain features in type 1 diabetes. Study-wide findings and caveats: Shortening of TCRB CDR3s, moderate but significant, appeared in all four CD4+ subsets of Type 1 diabetes patients.

For these TCRs, the target antigens are not known. Expressed TCRB transcripts were sequenced because the isolated RNA had all been reverse transcribed beforehand. Sequencing was performed with immunoSEQ multiplex PCR; in TCRdb, only in-frame clones are kept and a portion is missing. The sample consists of about 160,000 clones, roughly 60% of them appearing once. Sequences were obtained from naive CD4+ T cells from blood. The receptors were sampled from a man younger than 45 with type 1 diabetes.

A few counts support this clone. The V and J genes are TRBV10-3 and TRBJ2-5, with 9 bases aligning to TRBD1. V lost 9 bases to trimming and J lost 0 bases; unmatched junction nucleotides: 5. Germline lookup yields CDR1 ENHRY and CDR2 SYGVKD. The length of the CDR3 is 14 residues. The CDR3 bases are TGTGCCATACGACAGGGGGTTAACCAAGAGACCCAGTACTTC. It is translated as CAIRQGVNQETQYF.

The chain couples TRBV5-4 to TRBJ2-3; 9 bases agree with TRBD1. The CDR3 contains 14 residues. After removal of 5 bases from V and 5 bases from J, the junction contained 6 bases not matched to a gene. The germline V gene has CDR1 SGHNT and CDR2 YYREEE (reference sequence). The CDR3 reads CASSLQGAEDTQYF. DNA for the CDR3: TGTGCCAGCAGTCTACAGGGGGCGGAAGATACGCAGTATTTT.

The chain links TRBV11-2 to TRBJ2-7; D is undetermined. The CDR3 contains 14 residues. The V end lost 5 bases, the J end lost 7 bases, and 18 bases lay between the germline ends. Germline CDR1 SGHAT, CDR2 FQNNGV. CDR3 sequence reads: CASSGLTGVGEQYF. CDR3 nucleotide sequence: TGTGCCAGCAGCGGTCTTACCGGCGTAGGAGAGCAGTACTTC.

This rearrangement joins TRBV6-5 to TRBJ1-5, with no clear D. Germline V gene data show CDR1 as MNHEY and CDR2 as SVGAGI. The CDR3 is 15 residues long. V lost 2 bases to trimming and J lost 2 bases, with 10 bases between them. In DNA form, the CDR3 reads TGTGCCAGCAGTTACGGGTCAGCGGGCAATCAGCCCCAGCATTTT. This gives the protein CASSYGSAGNQPQHF.

This clone came up a few times. The V gene is TRBV29-1, the J gene TRBJ2-3, with D perhaps given as TRBD1 or TRBD2 (5 bases each). The CDR3 is made up of 14 amino acids. Germline V CDR1 and CDR2: SQVTM, ANQGSEA. The V end lost 6 bases, the J end lost 4 bases, and 17 bases lay between the germline ends. The CDR3, as DNA: TGCAGCGTGTCCGGGACCCCCACCCCAGATACGCAGTATTTT. Its protein is CSVSGTPTPDTQYF.

This chain links TRBV29-1 with TRBJ1-4; D not certain. Trimming removed 1 base from V and 7 bases from J, with 7 bases in between. The CDR3 has 12 residues. Germline CDR1 is SQVTM and CDR2 is ANQGSEA. CDR3 nucleotides: TGCAGCGTTGAAGTGGCGCCTGAAAAACTGTTTTTT. Its translation: CSVEVAPEKLFF.

The chain links TRBV15 to TRBJ2-3, with 9 positions matching TRBD1. The germline V gene has CDR1 LNHNV and CDR2 YYDKDF (reference sequence). After removal of 8 bases from V and 4 bases from J, the junction contained 10 bases not matched to a gene. CDR3 length: 15 residues. CDR3 coding DNA: TGTGCCACCGCGGTGGCTGGACAGGGGTCAGATACGCAGTATTTT. Translation gives CATAVAGQGSDTQYF.

The rearrangement joins TRBV2 to TRBJ1-2; D not certain. This CDR3 has 13 residues. V was trimmed by 0 bases and J by 8 bases, leaving 10 bases between them. CDR1 is SNHLY and CDR2 is FYNNEI in the germline V gene. The CDR3 DNA reads TGTGCCAGCAGTGAAGCCCCGCTGGACGGCTACACCTTC. Its translation: CASSEAPLDGYTF.

The chain uses TRBV25-1 and TRBJ1-2; perhaps TRBD1 as D (6 bases). Germline V gene sequence: CDR1 MGHDK, CDR2 SYGVNS. V was pared by 8 bases and J by 7 bases, with 17 bases between. CDR3 length: 13 residues. The CDR3 here is CASATAGGGGYTF. The CDR3 bases are TGTGCCAGCGCCACGGCGGGGGGCGGTGGCTACACCTTC.

The rearrangement joins TRBV4-3 to TRBJ2-7; the match to TRBD1 covers 9 bases. The CDR3 loop spans 15 amino acids. The germline gives CDR1 LGHNA, CDR2 YSLEER. The V segment lost 1 base and the J segment 0 bases; nucleotides outside the gene matches: 1. CDR3 region: CASSQGQGVSYEQYF. The CDR3 DNA reads as TGCGCCAGCAGCCAAGGACAGGGGGTCTCCTACGAGCAGTACTTC.

This clone has only a few counts. J is TRBJ1-4 and V is TRBV29-1; D gene uncertain. Germline CDR1 and CDR2: SQVTM and ANQGSEA. The CDR3 totals 13 residues. V lost 5 bases and J lost 3, with 10 bases in between. In DNA form, the CDR3 reads TGCAGCGTTCTTCGACAACCTAATGAAAAACTGTTTTTT. It encodes CSVLRQPNEKLFF.

The chain links TRBV6-5 to TRBJ2-1; maybe TRBD2 (5 bases). The CDR3 spans 13 residues. The germline V gene encodes CDR1 MNHEY and CDR2 SVGAGI. Trimming stripped 4 bases from V and 9 bases from J, with 13 bases between. CDR3 sequence: CASSSPTRVEQFF. CDR3 nucleotides: TGTGCCAGCAGTTCCCCGACGAGGGTTGAGCAGTTCTTC.

This clone was found a few times. The chain is built from TRBV10-3 and TRBJ2-3; 7 bases fit TRBD1. The CDR3 runs 15 residues. V lost 6 bases and J lost 7; bases outside the gene matches: 13. Germline V gene lookup returns CDR1 ENHRY and CDR2 SYGVKD. CDR3 sequence (DNA): TGTGCCATCAGCCCTATCGACAGGGACGGGAATACGCAGTATTTT. Translating gives CAISPIDRDGNTQYF.

The rearrangement links TRBV28 to TRBJ2-5, with 11 nucleotides matching TRBD2. Germline assignment: CDR1 MDHEN and CDR2 SYDVKM. V was clipped by 5 bases and J by 2 bases; unmatched bases: 4. There are 15 residues in the CDR3. CDR3 sequence: CASSVAGGLQETQYF. The CDR3 coding sequence is TGTGCCAGCAGTGTAGCGGGGGGGTTGCAAGAGACCCAGTACTTC.

V gene TRBV7-2 combines with J gene TRBJ2-7; 7 positions match TRBD1. Germline V lookup: CDR1 SGHTA, CDR2 FQGNSA. After removal of 6 bases from V and 0 bases from J, the junction contained 11 bases not matched to a gene. This CDR3 contains 16 residues. The CDR3 is CASSPSGTVNSYEQYF. CDR3 DNA: TGTGCCAGCAGTCCTTCCGGGACAGTGAACTCCTACGAGCAGTACTTC.

The chain couples TRBV4-1 to TRBJ1-1; D perhaps matches TRBD1 (5 bases). The germline CDR1 and CDR2 sequences are MGHRA and YSYEKL. Trimming shortened V by 4 bases and J by 4 bases, and 16 bases separated the two germline ends. The CDR3 spans 15 residues. The CDR3 DNA follows: TGCGCCAGCAGCCCAGCCCCCCAGGGAATCACTGAAGCTTTCTTT. It translates to CASSPAPQGITEAFF.

The chain couples TRBV7-9 to TRBJ2-3; D is undetermined. V lost 5 bases to trimming and J lost 1 base, with 7 bases between them. Germline V gene sequence: CDR1 SEHNR, CDR2 FQNEAQ (reference sequence). The CDR3 totals 13 residues. The DNA for the CDR3 is TGTGCCAGCAGCCCGGACGGCACAGATACGCAGTATTTT. Protein: CASSPDGTDTQYF.

This chain connects TRBV7-2 to TRBJ1-1, with 8 bases aligning to TRBD1. The germline CDR1 and CDR2 sequences are SGHTA and FQGNSA. V shed 5 bases and J 3 bases; nucleotides not matched to a gene: 5. The CDR3 runs 14 residues. Here the CDR3 reads CASSPADRDTEAFF. DNA for the CDR3: TGTGCCAGCAGCCCTGCGGACAGGGACACTGAAGCTTTCTTT.

As for this clone: This CDR3 is also generated by other DNA sequences in the sample. This chain links TRBV4-3 with TRBJ2-2, with D uncertain. Germline CDR1 and CDR2: LGHNA and YSLEER. V was shortened by 3 bases and J by 3 bases, with 5 bases between the two germline ends. The CDR3 has 13 amino acids. The chain's CDR3 is CASSQEYTGELFF. DNA of the CDR3: TGCGCCAGCAGCCAGGAATACACCGGGGAGCTGTTTTTT.

This clone appeared a single time. The J gene is TRBJ2-4, the V gene TRBV6-6; possible D gene TRBD1, 6 bases. The V end lost 5 bases, the J end lost 6 bases, and 8 bases lay between the germline ends. The CDR3 covers 12 residues. Germline CDR1 reads MNHNY; CDR2 reads SVGAGI (reference sequence). CDR3 nucleotide sequence: TGTGCCAGCAGTAACAGGGTAAACATTCAGTACTTC. Residues: CASSNRVNIQYF.

The rearrangement links TRBV7-9 to TRBJ2-3, with a weak D call TRBD1 (5 bases). Trimming removed 1 base at V and 0 bases at J, with 11 bases between. The CDR3 extends over 16 amino acids. The germline CDR1 and CDR2 sequences are SEHNR and FQNEAQ (reference sequence). CDR3 DNA: TGTGCCAGCAGCTTAGAAGGACAAGCTAGCACAGATACGCAGTATTTT. It yields the protein CASSLEGQASTDTQYF.

The gene calls are TRBV15 and TRBJ2-3, with 11 bases aligning to TRBD2. V lost 1 base and J lost 5; bases outside the gene matches: 8. Looked up from germline, CDR1 is LNHNV and CDR2 is YYDKDF (reference sequence). There are 17 residues in the CDR3. Written as DNA, the CDR3 is TGTGCCACCAGCAGAGTTGTTAGCGGGGGGGCCGGAGATACGCAGTATTTT. It specifies CATSRVVSGGAGDTQYF.

This sequence joins TRBV27 and TRBJ1-5; D perhaps matches TRBD1 (5 bases). The CDR3 has 12 amino acids. The V gene lost 6 bases and the J gene lost 14 bases, with 17 bases spanning the gap. Germline V gene sequence: CDR1 MNHEY, CDR2 SMNVEV (reference sequence). CDR3 nucleotide sequence: TGTGCCAGCAGGGGGGACCGGATTTGGGAGCATTTT. Its protein is CASRGDRIWEHF.

J is TRBJ1-5 and V is TRBV6-5; D is uncertain. Looked up from germline, CDR1 is MNHEY and CDR2 is SVGAGI. Trimming cost V 3 bases and J 0 bases, with 9 bases left between them. CDR3 size: 15 residues. The CDR3 is CASSYGPYSNQPQHF. The CDR3 DNA follows: TGTGCCAGCAGTTATGGTCCGTATAGCAATCAGCCCCAGCATTTT.

Concerning this clone itself: Other DNA sequences within the sample encode an identical CDR3. This chain uses TRBV9 with TRBJ1-2; D remains ambiguous. This CDR3 is 12 amino acids long. Trimming took off 0 bases at V and 4 bases at J, with 4 bases between the two ends. CDR1 and CDR2 from the germline V gene are SGDLS and YYNGEE. The CDR3 spells CASSVAGYGYTF. The DNA for the CDR3 is TGTGCCAGCAGCGTAGCAGGCTATGGCTACACCTTC.

The chain has TRBV5-6 and TRBJ2-2; D remains ambiguous. Germline CDR1 and CDR2: SGHDT and YYEEEE. V was pared by 0 bases and J by 6 bases, with 3 bases between. CDR3 length: 12 residues. The CDR3 region has the DNA TGTGCCAGCAGCTTGGTAGCCGGGGAGCTGTTTTTT. Amino acids: CASSLVAGELFF.

The V and J genes are TRBV9 and TRBJ2-1; perhaps TRBD1 as D (6 bases). V was cut by 3 bases and J by 1 base, with 14 bases left in between. From germline, CDR1 is SGDLS and CDR2 YYNGEE. The CDR3 has 16 amino acids. CDR3 residues: CASSATQGRSYNEQFF. CDR3 in DNA: TGTGCCAGCAGCGCCACACAGGGTAGGTCCTACAATGAGCAGTTCTTC.

The chain uses TRBV6-5 and TRBJ2-5, with 9 bases aligning to TRBD2. The length of the CDR3 is 16 residues. V dropped 4 bases and J dropped 0; count of bases not matched to a gene: 6. The germline V gene encodes CDR1 MNHEY and CDR2 SVGAGI. CDR3 in amino acids: CASSSAVAGDQETQYF. CDR3 nucleotide sequence: TGTGCCAGCAGTTCCGCGGTAGCGGGGGACCAAGAGACCCAGTACTTC.

The genes are TRBV5-4 and TRBJ1-6; TRBD1 agrees at 7 bases. The germline V gene has CDR1 SGHNT and CDR2 YYREEE (reference sequence). Unmatched junction bases numbered 7, after V lost 2 bases and J lost 8 bases. The CDR3 totals 15 residues. The CDR3 loop reads CASSFNRGTDSPLHF. The CDR3 nucleotides are TGTGCCAGCAGCTTTAACAGGGGAACGGATTCACCCCTCCACTTT.

The sample holds a few counts of this clone. V usage is TRBV2 and J usage is TRBJ2-5; TRBD1 is a possible D gene (5 bases). The CDR3 spans 13 residues. CDR1 and CDR2 from the germline V gene are SNHLY and FYNNEI. V lost 4 bases, J lost 4 bases, and 10 bases lay in between. CDR3 protein: CASSVDSRETQYF. The CDR3 DNA sequence: TGTGCCAGCAGTGTTGACAGCCGAGAGACCCAGTACTTC. The full variable domain, in which reference TRBV2 and TRBJ2-5 provide the parts outside the CDR3, is EPEVTQTPSHQVTQMGQEVILRCVPISNHLYFYWYRQILGQKVEFLVSFYNNEISEKSEIFDDQFSVERPDGSNFTLKIRSTKLEDSAMYFCASSVDSRETQYFGPGTRLLVL.

The chain combines TRBV9 with TRBJ2-2; a weak D match, TRBD1 (5 bases). V gave up 0 bases and J gave up 2 bases, with 11 bases separating them. The CDR3 consists of 16 residues. Per germline, CDR1 SGDLS and CDR2 YYNGEE. The CDR3 spells CASSVGSGSNTGELFF. The DNA for the CDR3 is TGTGCCAGCAGCGTAGGCTCAGGGTCAAACACCGGGGAGCTGTTTTTT.

V is TRBV29-1 and J is TRBJ1-1, with D possibly being TRBD1 (5 bases). CDR1 is SQVTM, CDR2 ANQGSEA, per germline. The V end was cut by 7 bases, the J end by 2 bases, with 14 bases between. This CDR3 region has 13 residues. DNA of the CDR3: TGCAGCGCTAGACAGTCACCTAACACTGAAGCTTTCTTT. Translated: CSARQSPNTEAFF.